This TCR beta chain was captured in a study of blood T cell repertoires in COVID-19. The germline gives CDR1 LGHNT, CDR2 FRNRAP. J was trimmed by 5 bases and V by 0 bases; bases with no gene match: 7. There are 16 residues in the CDR3. No more than 2 weeks before study entry, exposed participants had met a case of COVID-19. In the source study's methods: Estimated nucleated cell counts came from reference gene primer amplification. TCRdb keeps only in-frame clones here, not all; method: immunoSEQ multiplex PCR. V and J calls and clone size are as listed in that table; D and trimming were resolved from the DNA. The profile shows 200,000 to 250,000 clones, around 87% of them singletons.

The V call is TRBV12-5, the J call TRBJ2-1; 7 bases line up with TRBD1. The origin of this receptor is a man aged 25-40 years who had been exposed to COVID-19. Sequences were obtained from PBMCs or T cells enriched from blood (not recorded which). Written as DNA, the CDR3 is TGTGCTAGTGGTTTGGTACTTGGACAGGCGAACAATGAGCAGTTCTTC. It translates to CASGLVLGQANNEQFF.